The 25 T cell receptor beta chains below all came from one sample that was sequenced in a study of graft-versus-host responses after intestinal transplantation. These receptors' targets are unknown. TCRdb's copy holds only in-frame clones and misses some; the assay was immunoSEQ multiplex PCR. This table holds roughly 89,000 clones, about 93% found once. Material: unstimulated CD4+ T cells sorted from spleen or lymph node cells, obtained before intestinal transplant. The origin of the receptors is a human donor who received an intestinal transplant.

The rearrangement links TRBV6-6 to TRBJ1-1, with a tentative D call TRBD1 (6 bases). V lost 6 bases and J 4 bases, leaving 15 bases between the germline ends. This CDR3 has 14 residues. Germline V CDR1 and CDR2: MNHNY, SVGAGI (reference sequence). The CDR3 region is CASRTTGIGTEAFF. The CDR3 DNA follows: TGTGCCAGCAGGACAACAGGGATCGGCACTGAAGCTTTCTTT.

The V call is TRBV29-1, the J call TRBJ1-2; 11 bases agree with TRBD1. Per germline, CDR1 SQVTM and CDR2 ANQGSEA. With 4 bases clipped from V and 4 bases from J, the junction kept 5 bases outside the gene matches. CDR3 length equals 14 residues. In nucleotides, the CDR3 is TGCAGCGTTGGGGACAGGGGGTCTTTCTATGGCTACACCTTC. Translation gives CSVGDRGSFYGYTF.

The chain has TRBV9 and TRBJ1-4; D is unclear. The CDR3 has 18 residues. CDR1 is SGDLS and CDR2 is YYNGEE in the germline V gene. The V end was cut by 2 bases, the J end by 1 base, with 18 bases between. Written as DNA, the CDR3 is TGTGCCAGCAGCGTCTCCGGAGGCCTTCGGGGAACTAATGAAAAACTGTTTTTT. This translates into CASSVSGGLRGTNEKLFF.

V gene TRBV14 combines with J gene TRBJ2-7; TRBD2 agrees at 10 bases. Trimming at V came to 5 bases and at J to 3 bases, leaving 4 bases not matched to a gene. Germline V CDR1 and CDR2: SGHDN, FVKESK. This CDR3 contains 14 residues. CDR3 sequence reads: CASSSASGSYEQYF. The CDR3 nucleotides read TGTGCCAGCAGCTCGGCTAGCGGGAGCTACGAGCAGTACTTC.

The V and J genes are TRBV5-1 and TRBJ1-4, with a weak D call TRBD1 (6 bases). Trimming pared 3 bases from V and 8 bases from J, leaving 20 bases between. CDR3 length equals 16 residues. Germline lookup yields CDR1 SGHRS and CDR2 YFSETQ. The CDR3 is CASSSTVGALGEKLFF. The CDR3 DNA reads TGCGCCAGCAGCTCTACAGTGGGGGCATTAGGGGAAAAACTGTTTTTT.

Here the CDR3 reads CASSPDSYMNTEAFF. CDR3 DNA: TGTGCCAGCAGCCCGGACAGTTACATGAACACTGAAGCTTTCTTT. The chain couples TRBV7-9 to TRBJ1-1; a possible D gene is TRBD1 (6 bases). V lost 5 bases and J 0 bases, leaving 13 bases between the germline ends. Germline assignment: CDR1 SEHNR and CDR2 FQNEAQ (reference sequence). The CDR3 covers 15 residues.

This clone was found a few times. This rearrangement joins TRBV5-1 to TRBJ1-2, with D maybe TRBD1 (6 bases). Between the trimmed V and J ends, which lost 0 bases and 4 bases, there was a span of 10 bases. Germline V lookup: CDR1 SGHRS, CDR2 YFSETQ. The CDR3 covers 14 residues. The CDR3 sequence: CASSLDGTPYGYTF. CDR3 bases: TGCGCCAGCAGCTTGGACGGGACACCCTATGGCTACACCTTC.

The chain is built from TRBV27 and TRBJ1-2; perhaps TRBD1 as D (5 bases). V was cut by 3 bases and J by 5 bases, with 16 bases left in between. The CDR3 has 15 residues. Germline V gene sequence: CDR1 MNHEY, CDR2 SMNVEV (reference sequence). CDR3 residues: CASSFLQGASYGYTF. The CDR3 DNA follows: TGTGCCAGCAGTTTCCTCCAGGGCGCCAGTTATGGCTACACCTTC.

This chain joins TRBV11-2 and TRBJ1-4; D gene uncertain. V lost 3 bases and J 5 bases, leaving 10 bases between the germline ends. The germline V gene encodes CDR1 SGHAT and CDR2 FQNNGV. CDR3 size: 14 residues. CDR3 nucleotides: TGTGCCAGCAGCTTTTGGTCCGAGAATGAAAAACTGTTTTTT. It codes for CASSFWSENEKLFF.

The chain carries TRBV7-8 and TRBJ2-2; 7 positions agree with TRBD1. This CDR3 has 16 residues. Germline-derived CDR1 and CDR2 are SGHVS and FQNEAQ. Trimming at V came to 5 bases and at J to 4 bases, leaving 10 bases not matched to a gene. The CDR3 loop is CASSLSPDRTTGELFF. The CDR3 DNA reads as TGTGCCAGCAGCCTAAGTCCGGACAGGACCACCGGGGAGCTGTTTTTT.

The V call is TRBV6-1, the J call TRBJ2-3; 12 bases are shared with TRBD2. The germline CDR1 and CDR2 sequences are MNHNS and SASEGT. This CDR3 spans 19 amino acids. V gave up 1 base and J gave up 3 bases; unmatched junction bases: 11. The CDR3 nucleotides read TGTGCCAGCAGTGAAGACCAAGGACTAGCGGGATTTGTAACAGATACGCAGTATTTT. Translated: CASSEDQGLAGFVTDTQYF.

The gene calls are TRBV4-2 and TRBJ2-7; 9 positions match TRBD1. V shed 4 bases and J 2 bases; nucleotides not matched to a gene: 18. Germline values: CDR1 LGHNA, CDR2 YNFKEQ. The CDR3 runs to 19 residues. CDR3 sequence: CASSPDAGQGFSGPYEQYF. CDR3 nucleotide sequence: TGTGCCAGCAGCCCAGACGCGGGACAGGGTTTTTCGGGGCCCTACGAGCAGTACTTC.

This sequence joins TRBV4-2 and TRBJ2-5; D gene unclear. Germline V CDR1 and CDR2: LGHNA, YNFKEQ. The CDR3 extends over 18 amino acids. Trimming removed 0 bases from V and 3 bases from J, with 20 bases in between. The CDR3 sequence is CASSQDGGTPPLEETQYF. The CDR3 bases are TGTGCCAGCAGCCAAGACGGCGGAACTCCTCCATTAGAAGAGACCCAGTACTTC.

V usage is TRBV14 and J usage is TRBJ1-5; D is undetermined. CDR1 and CDR2 (germline): SGHDN, FVKESK. The CDR3 runs to 15 residues. V was shortened by 1 base and J by 5 bases, with 12 bases between the two germline ends. CDR3 bases: TGTGCCAGCAGCCAAGCCTTGGGCAGAGATCAGCCCCAGCATTTT. This codes for CASSQALGRDQPQHF.

The J gene is TRBJ2-7, the V gene TRBV12-2; the table assigns TRBD2, which was not confirmed against the DNA. TRBV12-2 is assigned pseudogene status. The length of the CDR3 is 15 residues. In DNA, the CDR3 is TGTGCAAGTCGCTCAGATCGGCGGGGGGGCAGCGAGCAGTACTTC. It is translated as CASRSDRRGGSEQYF.

This chain links TRBV5-5 with TRBJ2-5; 13 positions agree with TRBD2. V trimming: 4 bases; J trimming: 5 bases; junction bases outside the gene matches: 5. This CDR3 spans 15 amino acids. Germline V gene lookup returns CDR1 SGHKS and CDR2 YYEKEE (reference sequence). The CDR3 bases are TGTGCCAGCAGCAGGGGACTAGCGGGGTGGGAGACCCAGTACTTC. Its protein product is CASSRGLAGWETQYF.

The V gene is TRBV19, the J gene TRBJ1-4; 9 nucleotides line up with TRBD1. This CDR3 region has 15 residues. The trim removed 2 bases at V and 5 bases at J, leaving 3 bases unmatched. CDR1 and CDR2 from the germline V gene are LNHDA and SQIVND (reference sequence). The CDR3 sequence: CASSISGTGNEKLFF. DNA of the CDR3: TGTGCCAGTAGTATATCCGGGACAGGGAATGAAAAACTGTTTTTT.

The chain is built from TRBV2 and TRBJ2-2, with TRBD1 matching 9 bases. V lost 10 bases, J lost 6 bases, and 9 bases stayed unmatched. This CDR3 has 14 amino acids. Germline lookup yields CDR1 SNHLY and CDR2 FYNNEI. The CDR3: CATDRGSGPGELFF. The CDR3, as DNA: TGTGCCACCGACAGGGGGTCGGGTCCCGGGGAGCTGTTTTTT.

The chain joins TRBV5-1 to TRBJ2-5; 11 bases are shared with TRBD2. This CDR3 contains 16 residues. Germline loops: CDR1 SGHRS, CDR2 YFSETQ. V shed 4 bases, J shed 6 bases, and the junction held 11 bases outside the gene matches. CDR3: CASSPNLAGGPKTQYF. CDR3 in DNA: TGCGCCAGCAGCCCAAATTTAGCGGGAGGGCCGAAGACCCAGTACTTC.

The chain combines TRBV6-6 with TRBJ2-7; D gene unclear. The CDR3 length is 13 residues. With 5 bases removed from V and 2 bases from J, the gap between germline ends came to 10 bases. Per germline, CDR1 MNHNY and CDR2 SVGAGI (reference sequence). In nucleotides, the CDR3 is TGTGCCAGCAGTGTCTCTAGAACCTACGAGCAGTACTTC. This sequence encodes CASSVSRTYEQYF.

This chain links TRBV5-1 with TRBJ2-3; perhaps TRBD2 as D (5 bases). Germline CDR1 SGHRS, CDR2 YFSETQ. This CDR3 region has 15 residues. V lost 3 bases, J lost 3 bases, and 14 bases lay in between. CDR3 coding DNA: TGCGCCAGCAGCTCTGAGGGCCCCTCGACAGATACGCAGTATTTT. Residues: CASSSEGPSTDTQYF.

This CDR3 is CAWSVPGVTYEQYF. CDR3 sequence (DNA): TGTGCCTGGAGTGTACCGGGGGTGACCTACGAGCAGTACTTC. The rearrangement joins TRBV30 to TRBJ2-7, with TRBD2 as a possible D gene (6 bases). V lost 0 bases and J 2 bases, leaving 11 bases between the germline ends. Germline lookup yields CDR1 GTSNPN and CDR2 SVGIG (reference sequence). The CDR3 has 14 residues.

The V gene is TRBV18, the J gene TRBJ1-2, with D possibly being TRBD1 (6 bases). CDR3 length equals 17 residues. From germline, CDR1 is KGHSH and CDR2 LQKENI. Trimming removed 3 bases at V and 1 base at J, with 18 bases between. CDR3 residues: CASSPVIGTPNNYGYTF. CDR3 nucleotides: TGTGCCAGCTCACCCGTGATCGGGACACCAAATAACTATGGCTACACCTTC. Based on the CDR3 plus reference TRBV18 and TRBJ1-2, the full variable domain is NAGVMQNPRHLVRRRGQEARLRCSPMKGHSHVYWYRQLPEEGLKFMVYLQKENIIDESGMPKERFSAEFPKEGPSILRIQQVVRGDSAAYFCASSPVIGTPNNYGYTFGSGTRLTVV.

The chain links TRBV7-9 to TRBJ2-5, with D possibly matching TRBD2 (6 bases). CDR1 is SEHNR and CDR2 is FQNEAQ in the germline V gene (reference sequence). The CDR3 is 13 residues long. Between the trimmed V and J ends, which lost 7 bases and 6 bases, there was a span of 15 bases. The CDR3 DNA follows: TGTGCCAGCACTGCGGGACGTACACAGACCCAGTACTTC. It translates to CASTAGRTQTQYF.

The chain combines TRBV15 with TRBJ2-4, with D perhaps TRBD2 (5 bases). V lost 5 bases to trimming and J lost 0 bases, with 17 bases between them. CDR3 length: 17 amino acids. Germline lookup yields CDR1 LNHNV and CDR2 YYDKDF (reference sequence). The CDR3 DNA reads TGTGCCACCAGCCCGCGTGGGAGCGGCTCAGCCAAAAACATTCAGTACTTC. Translation gives CATSPRGSGSAKNIQYF.